This T cell receptor beta chain appears in the sequencing data of a study of CD8 T cells in ankylosing spondylitis. The CDR3 is made up of 13 amino acids. Deletions cut 11 bases from V and 3 bases from J, with 13 bases between. Germline CDR1 and CDR2: SNHLY and FYNNEI. This clonotype was recorded a few times. The antigen is unknown. The study, taken as a whole, reports: Peripheral blood samples showed relatively rare disease-linked clones, and these clones were CD8+.

TCRdb called the 5' RACE reads again in MiXCR, with one record for every CDR3 protein. Among 84,000 or so distinct CDR3 sequences listed, roughly 30% were seen once. The chain has TRBV2 and TRBJ2-2, with D perhaps matching TRBD1 (5 bases). The sequence was collected from a male donor with ankylosing spondylitis or in good health (not recorded which). Specimen: blood, either unsorted or a sorted T cell fraction (not recorded which). CDR3 amino acids: CAGAQGHTGELFF. Written as DNA, the CDR3 is TGTGCCGGGGCGCAGGGTCACACCGGGGAGCTGTTTTTT.